These 26 T cell receptor beta chains share one sample of origin, sequenced in a study of STAT5B mutations in CD4+ large granular lymphocyte leukemia. Clones were read by immunoSEQ multiplex PCR, and TCRdb kept only the in-frame ones, dropping some. This table holds about 34,000 clones, about 70% found once. The sample was CD4+ T cells from blood buffy coats. All receptors come from a human donor in good health.

The V gene is TRBV19, the J gene TRBJ2-2; 10 bases match TRBD1. J gave up 4 bases and V 6 bases, and 5 bases lay outside the gene matches. This CDR3 comprises 15 residues. Looked up from germline, CDR1 is LNHDA and CDR2 is SQIVND (reference sequence). CDR3 DNA sequence: TGTGCCAGTAGATGGACAGGGGGTTCCACCGGGGAGCTGTTTTTT. Translated, it gives CASRWTGGSTGELFF.

The chain carries TRBV15 and TRBJ1-2, with D uncertain. CDR3 size: 14 residues. Germline V gene data show CDR1 as LNHNV and CDR2 as YYDKDF (reference sequence). Trimming removed 2 bases at V and 2 bases at J, with 9 bases between. The chain's CDR3 is CATSRSQANYGYTF. The CDR3 DNA follows: TGTGCCACCAGCAGATCCCAGGCCAACTATGGCTACACCTTC.

The J gene is TRBJ2-7, the V gene TRBV18; weak D call: TRBD2 (7 bases). V lost 3 bases and J lost 3, with 15 bases in between. The CDR3 covers 15 residues. Germline CDR1 KGHSH, CDR2 LQKENI. DNA of the CDR3: TGTGCCAGCTCACCGGGACAACTAGCGTACTACGAGCAGTACTTC. Encoded protein: CASSPGQLAYYEQYF.

V usage is TRBV18 and J usage is TRBJ2-7; D possibly corresponds to TRBD2 (5 bases). CDR3 length: 15 residues. V was pared by 3 bases and J by 5 bases, with 17 bases between. Germline V gene sequence: CDR1 KGHSH, CDR2 LQKENI. The CDR3 nucleotides are TGTGCCAGCTCACCGGAGGAACTAGTCACCCACGAGCAGTACTTC. Its protein is CASSPEELVTHEQYF. The entire variable domain, with the rest obtained from reference TRBV18 and TRBJ2-7, is as follows: NAGVMQNPRHLVRRRGQEARLRCSPMKGHSHVYWYRQLPEEGLKFMVYLQKENIIDESGMPKERFSAEFPKEGPSILRIQQVVRGDSAAYFCASSPEELVTHEQYFGPGTRLTVT.

This sequence joins TRBV9 and TRBJ2-5; D is undetermined. The V gene's germline CDR1 is SGDLS and CDR2 YYNGEE. V lost 3 bases to trimming and J lost 4 bases, with 4 bases between them. This CDR3 is built from 11 residues. In nucleotides, the CDR3 is TGTGCCAGCAGCGCCGGAGAGACCCAGTACTTC. It specifies CASSAGETQYF.

About this clone itself: Other DNA sequences from this sample encode an identical CDR3 as well. The chain has TRBV19 and TRBJ1-1, with D possibly matching TRBD1 (5 bases). Trimming took 1 base from V and 7 from J, leaving 7 bases between them. Germline V gene lookup returns CDR1 LNHDA and CDR2 SQIVND (reference sequence). This CDR3 spans 12 amino acids. CDR3 nucleotides: TGTGCCAGTAGTATAGGTCAGGGTGAAGCTTTCTTT. Protein: CASSIGQGEAFF.

The chain joins TRBV6-6 to TRBJ1-2; the D is unclear. The CDR3 totals 12 residues. V lost 10 bases to trimming and J lost 3 bases, with 12 bases between them. In germline, CDR1 is MNHNY, CDR2 SVGAGI (reference sequence). The CDR3 region is CATSPGDYGYTF. CDR3 DNA sequence: TGTGCCACCTCGCCTGGGGACTATGGCTACACCTTC.

The chain recombines TRBV11-2 with TRBJ1-1, with TRBD1 matching over 9 bases. The CDR3 spans 16 residues. CDR1 and CDR2 (germline): SGHAT, FQNNGV. After removal of 2 bases from V and 5 bases from J, the junction contained 9 bases not matched to a gene. The CDR3 protein is CASSLFMTGGGTEAFF. In DNA form, the CDR3 reads TGTGCCAGCAGCTTATTTATGACAGGGGGAGGTACTGAAGCTTTCTTT.

The V call is TRBV2, the J call TRBJ2-1; 9 bases agree with TRBD2. Germline V CDR1 and CDR2: SNHLY, FYNNEI. V trimming: 8 bases; J trimming: 7 bases; junction bases outside the gene matches: 3. The CDR3 extends over 12 amino acids. CDR3 nucleotides: TGTGCCAGCCGCGGGAGGGGGAATGAGCAGTTCTTC. Its protein product is CASRGRGNEQFF.

This clone appeared a few times. V is TRBV29-1 and J is TRBJ1-1; 7 positions agree with TRBD1. CDR1 and CDR2 from the germline V gene are SQVTM and ANQGSEA. After removal of 6 bases from V and 3 bases from J, the junction contained 10 bases not matched to a gene. This CDR3 spans 14 amino acids. The CDR3 region is CSVARQGRDTEAFF. The CDR3 coding sequence is TGCAGCGTGGCCAGACAGGGAAGGGACACTGAAGCTTTCTTT. Using reference TRBV29-1 and TRBJ1-1 for the parts outside the CDR3, the full variable domain is SAVISQKPSRDICQRGTSLTIQCQVDSQVTMMFWYRQQPGQSLTLIATANQGSEATYESGFVIDKFPISRPNLTFSTLTVSNMSPEDSSIYLCSVARQGRDTEAFFGQGTRLTVV.

This clone has just one count. The V gene is TRBV5-1, the J gene TRBJ1-2; a weak D match, TRBD1 (5 bases). Germline V gene data show CDR1 as SGHRS and CDR2 as YFSETQ. Trimming took off 0 bases at V and 7 bases at J, with 10 bases between the two ends. The CDR3 is made up of 13 amino acids. The chain's CDR3 is CASSLVGDGGYTF. The CDR3 nucleotides are TGCGCCAGCAGCTTGGTGGGGGACGGTGGCTACACCTTC.

This clone was seen once. The gene calls are TRBV7-8 and TRBJ1-1; D is uncertain. The CDR3 runs to 15 residues. Trimming stripped 5 bases from V and 5 bases from J, with 18 bases between. The germline CDR1 and CDR2 sequences are SGHVS and FQNEAQ. CDR3 loop: CASSQIPSGGTEAFF. The DNA for the CDR3 is TGTGCCAGCAGCCAAATTCCATCAGGCGGGACTGAAGCTTTCTTT.

The chain couples TRBV11-2 to TRBJ1-1, with 9 nucleotides matching TRBD1. This CDR3 is built from 15 residues. The V gene end was trimmed by 5 bases and the J gene end by 1 base; junction bases not matched to a gene: 5. CDR1 is SGHAT, CDR2 FQNNGV, per germline. CDR3 sequence (DNA): TGTGCCAGCAGCAAATCGGACAGGGGGAACACTGAAGCTTTCTTT. Amino acids: CASSKSDRGNTEAFF.

The chain combines TRBV5-4 with TRBJ1-2; D may be TRBD1 (6 bases). Trimming pared 1 base from V and 8 bases from J, leaving 12 bases between. The length of the CDR3 is 13 residues. CDR1 SGHNT and CDR2 YYREEE come from the germline V gene (reference sequence). As DNA, the CDR3 is TGTGCCAGCAGCTTGTGGCAGGGGATGGGCTACACCTTC. Translating it yields CASSLWQGMGYTF.

J is TRBJ2-7 and V is TRBV9; D uncertain. The CDR3 is 15 residues long. Germline assignment: CDR1 SGDLS and CDR2 YYNGEE. V lost 3 bases and J lost 2, with 15 bases in between. In DNA, the CDR3 is TGTGCCAGCAGCGCCGGATTCTTATCAGCCTACGAGCAGTACTTC. Its protein product is CASSAGFLSAYEQYF.

This clone was picked up a small number of times. The rearrangement uses TRBV11-2 and TRBJ1-1; no definite D call. V shed 10 bases and J shed 4 bases, with 4 bases lying between them. This CDR3 is built from 9 residues. Looked up from germline, CDR1 is SGHAT and CDR2 is FQNNGV. This CDR3 reads CATSTEAFF. In DNA form, the CDR3 reads TGTGCCACATCCACTGAAGCTTTCTTT.

The rearrangement uses TRBV6-6 and TRBJ1-2, with D unresolved. The CDR3 spans 15 residues. Between the trimmed V and J ends, which lost 6 bases and 0 bases, there was a span of 14 bases. Germline V gene lookup returns CDR1 MNHNY and CDR2 SVGAGI (reference sequence). CDR3 in DNA: TGTGCCAGCAGCAACGGAAATGATGCTAACTATGGCTACACCTTC. Protein product: CASSNGNDANYGYTF.

This chain links TRBV5-4 with TRBJ2-1; D is unclear. The CDR3 is 15 residues long. Per the germline V gene, CDR1 is SGHNT and CDR2 is YYREEE (reference sequence). Trimming removed 2 bases from V and 6 bases from J, with 15 bases in between. The CDR3 DNA is TGTGCCAGCAGCTTCTGGCGGTACTATAGCAATGAGCAGTTCTTC. It translates to CASSFWRYYSNEQFF.

This chain joins TRBV6-1 and TRBJ2-2; tentatively, D is TRBD2 (6 bases). Germline assignment: CDR1 MNHNS and CDR2 SASEGT. The CDR3 runs to 15 residues. Trimming pared 7 bases from V and 0 bases from J, leaving 12 bases between. CDR3: CASTGTGANTGELFF. Here the CDR3 DNA reads TGTGCCAGCACCGGGACGGGGGCGAACACCGGGGAGCTGTTTTTT.

This chain links TRBV14 with TRBJ2-1, with TRBD2 identical over 8 bases. This CDR3 spans 17 amino acids. Per germline, CDR1 SGHDN and CDR2 FVKESK. Germline trimming cut 1 base from V and 5 bases from J; bases unmatched to any gene: 10. CDR3 protein: CASSQVGLRTSNNEQFF. CDR3 nucleotides: TGTGCCAGCAGCCAAGTCGGGTTGCGGACTAGCAACAATGAGCAGTTCTTC.

V is TRBV5-1 and J is TRBJ2-7; possible D gene TRBD1, 6 bases. The CDR3 length is 14 residues. CDR1 and CDR2 from the germline V gene are SGHRS and YFSETQ. V lost 2 bases and J lost 1, with 10 bases in between. The CDR3 sequence is CASSFRDTSYEQYF. The CDR3 DNA reads TGCGCCAGCAGCTTCCGGGACACTTCCTACGAGCAGTACTTC.

The rearrangement joins TRBV6-5 to TRBJ1-5; a weak D match, TRBD1 (5 bases). Germline V gene data show CDR1 as MNHEY and CDR2 as SVGAGI. Deletions cut 7 bases from V and 2 bases from J, with 15 bases between. The CDR3 runs to 15 residues. The CDR3: CASKQGWQGNQPQHF. The CDR3 nucleotides read TGTGCCAGCAAGCAGGGATGGCAGGGCAATCAGCCCCAGCATTTT.

V gene TRBV5-1 combines with J gene TRBJ2-7; 7 bases match TRBD1. CDR3 length: 15 amino acids. The germline V gene has CDR1 SGHRS and CDR2 YFSETQ. The J segment lost 5 bases and the V segment lost 3 bases, leaving 11 bases of the junction unmatched. CDR3 amino acids: CASSSITRQGHEQYF. The DNA for the CDR3 is TGCGCCAGCAGCTCGATAACCCGACAGGGCCACGAGCAGTACTTC.

This clone was recorded a few times. This chain joins TRBV19 and TRBJ1-2; 9 bases align to TRBD1. In germline, CDR1 is LNHDA, CDR2 SQIVND (reference sequence). The junction had 8 bases not matched to a gene; V was cut back by 5 bases and J by 13 bases. The CDR3 extends over 12 amino acids. CDR3 coding DNA: TGTGCCAGTAGTCCCAGGGACAGGGAATCCACCTTC. This encodes CASSPRDRESTF.

This clone was found once. DNA for the CDR3: TGTGCCAGCAGCCACGCACTCTTTAGCTCCTACGAGCAGTACTTC. Residues: CASSHALFSSYEQYF. The chain is built from TRBV11-2 and TRBJ2-5; no reliable D call. The J call may not be correct, given that the DNA end is closer to TRBJ2-7. CDR1 and CDR2 from the germline V gene are SGHAT and FQNNGV. The CDR3 is made up of 15 amino acids.

This chain joins TRBV9 and TRBJ1-1; D not resolved. CDR1 SGDLS and CDR2 YYNGEE come from the germline V gene. The length of the CDR3 is 14 residues. V was cut by 3 bases and J by 1 base, with 10 bases left in between. CDR3 nucleotide sequence: TGTGCCAGCAGCGCGACGGCAACGAACACTGAAGCTTTCTTT. As protein: CASSATATNTEAFF.